The 5 T cell receptor beta chains below come from one sample, sequenced in a study of Ad26.COV2.S vaccination and SARS-CoV-2 variants. Treatment denoted: some 19 received Ad26.COV2.S at low or high dose, single or two shots; five or six received placebo; per-sample allocation not given. Following the first vaccine or placebo injection, samples were taken on day 63. The method was immunoSEQ multiplex PCR; TCRdb's version includes in-frame clones alone and lacks a portion of them. This sample has about 350,000 clones; about 87% occur once, and the top ten carry approximately 5.9%. The material sequenced was peripheral blood, taken in a trial of Ad26.COV2.S vaccine versus placebo. The receptors come from a person between 18 and 65 years old who received the Ad26.COV2.S COVID-19 vaccine or a placebo.

The chain combines TRBV27 with TRBJ1-2, with TRBD1 as a possible D gene (6 bases). Germline-derived CDR1 and CDR2 are MNHEY and SMNVEV (reference sequence). The CDR3 runs to 13 residues. V was pared by 6 bases and J by 10 bases, with 18 bases between. The CDR3 loop reads CASSSGYAGAYTF. The CDR3 bases are TGTGCCAGCAGCTCAGGGTACGCGGGGGCCTACACCTTC.

The chain recombines TRBV9 with TRBJ1-1, with a weak D call TRBD1 (5 bases). The ends were cut back, 2 bases at V and 1 base at J, with 9 bases in the middle. The CDR3 spans 14 residues. Germline assignment: CDR1 SGDLS and CDR2 YYNGEE. The CDR3 here is CASSVTERNTEAFF. The DNA of the CDR3 is TGTGCCAGCAGCGTGACAGAGCGGAACACTGAAGCTTTCTTT.

The V call is TRBV6-5, the J call TRBJ2-3, with 7 bases identical to TRBD2. This CDR3 has 14 amino acids. V lost 5 bases, J lost 2 bases, and 4 bases stayed unmatched. CDR1 is MNHEY, CDR2 SVGAGI, per germline. Here the CDR3 DNA reads TGTGCCAGCAGTAGCGGGGCTTCCACAGATACGCAGTATTTT. Its protein product is CASSSGASTDTQYF.

The rearrangement links TRBV30 to TRBJ1-6; D perhaps matches TRBD1 (6 bases). The CDR3 has 15 amino acids. Germline V gene lookup returns CDR1 GTSNPN and CDR2 SVGIG (reference sequence). V lost 2 bases, J lost 7 bases, and 15 bases lay in between. CDR3: CAWSFRGAGNSPLHF. In nucleotides, the CDR3 is TGTGCCTGGAGTTTTCGGGGGGCTGGGAATTCACCCCTCCACTTT.

The genes are TRBV19 and TRBJ2-5; 12 nucleotides align to TRBD1. CDR1 LNHDA and CDR2 SQIVND come from the germline V gene (reference sequence). This CDR3 has 16 residues. The ends lost 1 base at V and 5 bases at J; junction bases unmatched: 5. DNA of the CDR3: TGTGCCAGTAGTATAGGCGGGACAGGGGGCTCGGAGACCCAGTACTTC. Translating gives CASSIGGTGGSETQYF.